What follows describes a single T cell receptor (beta chain). Within the sample, other DNA sequences also encode this same CDR3. This CDR3 has 12 residues. Trimming removed 4 bases at V and 4 bases at J, with 8 bases between. CDR1 is SQVTM, CDR2 ANQGSEA, per germline. The data are from a study of blood T cell repertoires in COVID-19. On the study more broadly: Whether acute or convalescent, the COVID-19 samples came from the United States, Italy and Spain.

In the source study's methods: Amplification from reference gene primers served as the basis for estimated nucleated cell counts. Sequencing was performed with immunoSEQ multiplex PCR; in TCRdb, only in-frame clones are kept and a portion is missing. The V and J calls and the clone size are those of that table, but D and trimming were determined from the DNA. Here the sample spans under 250,000 clones, around 86% being singletons. Cohort assignment relied on participant-reported clinical history. This clonotype was obtained from a woman in her forties or fifties with acute COVID-19. The sample consisted of PBMCs or T cells enriched from blood (not recorded which). The chain combines TRBV29-1 with TRBJ1-5, with TRBD1 as a possible D gene (6 bases). The CDR3 DNA reads as TGCAGCGTTGCAGGGGCGAATCAGCCCCAGCATTTT. Translated: CSVAGANQPQHF.